Each of the 5 T cell receptor beta chains below was sequenced from the same sample in a study of blood T cell repertoires in COVID-19. This table comes from immunoSEQ multiplex PCR, and its TCRdb copy is limited to in-frame clones, with some not included. The sample lists 200,000 to 250,000 clones, 80% to 85% occurring once. The sequenced sample consisted of peripheral blood. These receptors all come from a woman at least 80 years old with active or convalescent COVID-19.

The rearrangement joins TRBV9 to TRBJ2-6; no clear D. CDR3 length equals 14 residues. V lost 7 bases and J lost 0, with 8 bases in between. Germline V lookup: CDR1 SGDLS, CDR2 YYNGEE. CDR3 sequence (DNA): TGTGCCAGCGAACAGAGCTCTGGGGCCAACGTCCTGACTTTC. As protein: CASEQSSGANVLTF.

The chain recombines TRBV7-8 with TRBJ1-4, with D unresolved. The CDR3 runs to 17 residues. V lost 7 bases and J lost 2, with 20 bases in between. In germline, CDR1 is SGHVS, CDR2 FQNEAQ. The CDR3: CASTSLHTLVTNEKLFF. The CDR3 coding sequence is TGTGCCAGCACATCCCTCCACACGCTCGTGACTAATGAAAAACTGTTTTTT.

The table lists this clone with a count of one. The V gene is TRBV5-6, the J gene TRBJ2-2, with 7 bases fitting TRBD2. The CDR3 totals 15 residues. V lost 4 bases to trimming and J lost 4 bases; unmatched junction nucleotides: 7. Germline-derived CDR1 and CDR2 are SGHDT and YYEEEE. The CDR3 protein is CASSAGLVGTGELFF. The DNA of the CDR3 is TGTGCCAGCAGCGCTGGACTAGTAGGCACCGGGGAGCTGTTTTTT.

This clone was counted once. The V and J genes are TRBV30 and TRBJ1-1, with 11 bases identical to TRBD1. Germline-derived CDR1 and CDR2 are GTSNPN and SVGIG (reference sequence). CDR3 length: 14 amino acids. V shed 2 bases and J 4 bases; nucleotides not matched to a gene: 3. CDR3 sequence: CAWSRDRGTTEAFF. As DNA, the CDR3 is TGTGCCTGGAGTAGGGACAGGGGGACCACTGAAGCTTTCTTT.

This clone was found many times. This chain connects TRBV20-1 to TRBJ1-5; possible D gene TRBD1, 6 bases. The CDR3 contains 19 residues. The V end was cut by 3 bases, the J end by 2 bases, with 26 bases between. CDR1 and CDR2 from the germline V gene are DFQATT and SNEGSKA (reference sequence). The CDR3 DNA sequence: TGCAGTGCTAGTTCCCTTTCCCCCGACAGGTTTGGAGGCAATCAGCCCCAGCATTTT. Protein: CSASSLSPDRFGGNQPQHF.